This is a list of T cell receptor beta chains from one sample in a study of human T cells and chemical hapten exposure. TCRdb called the RACE reads again in MiXCR, with one record for every CDR3 protein. Seen here are 95,000 to 130,000 distinct CDR3 sequences, around 10% observed once, and the top ten hold approximately 1.4%. The sample here was whole blood, taken in connection with sensitization to the hapten diphenylcyclopropenone (DPC). Every receptor here comes from a woman aged 45-59 years with alopecia areata. Some clones in this sample may be carry-over from other donors' samples. Each CDR3 is given with its conserved first and last residue. The D gene is left open where the match is weak. Some rows mark clone size as missing; the rest say once, few, many or name a class of expanded clone.

CASSLIWRPGELFF TGTGCCAGCAGTTTAATCTGGAGACCCGGGGAGCTGTTTTTT TRBJ2-2 few TRBV28 NA
CASSEDPLSSYEQYF TGCGCCAGCAGCGAGGATCCGCTAAGCTCCTACGAGCAGTACTTC TRBJ2-7 many TRBV5-1 NA
CASSSWGQDLREAFF TGTGCCAGCAGTTCATGGGGACAGGACCTCCGGGAAGCTTTCTTT TRBJ1-1 many TRBV28 TRBD1
CASSFGQPASGNTIYF TGTGCTAGCAGCTTCGGACAGCCCGCCTCTGGAAACACCATATATTTT TRBJ1-3 many TRBV7-7 NA
CASRQGAQQDDF TGTGCCAGCAGGCAGGGGGCACAACAGGACGACTTC TRBJ2-7 NA TRBV28 TRBD1
CASSYWLSGQISPLHF TGTGCCAGCAGTTACTGGTTGTCGGGACAGATTTCACCCCTCCACTTT TRBJ1-6 NA TRBV6-5 TRBD1
CASNLGGSNQPQHF TGTGCCAGCAACCTGGGGGGAAGCAATCAGCCCCAGCATTTT TRBJ1-5 NA TRBV12-3/TRBV12-4 NA
CASSAGTGYTEAFF TGTGCCAGCAGTGCGGGGACAGGGTACACTGAAGCTTTCTTT TRBJ1-1 NA TRBV2 TRBD1
CASSPPGAAETQYF TGCGCCAGCAGCCCCCCCGGGGCGGCGGAGACCCAGTACTTC TRBJ2-5 NA TRBV5-1 NA
CASRDWDSARRPEQFF TGTGCCAGCAGAGATTGGGACTCCGCGCGGCGGCCTGAGCAGTTCTTC TRBJ2-1 NA TRBV2 NA
CASSLVGLEHTGELFF TGCGCCAGCAGCTTGGTTGGACTAGAGCACACCGGGGAGCTGTTTTTT TRBJ2-2 few TRBV5-1 TRBD2
CASSQGPGGDEKLFF TGCGCCAGCAGCCAAGGGCCAGGGGGCGATGAAAAACTGTTTTTT TRBJ1-4 many TRBV4-1 TRBD1
CASSLGGRKGSPLHF TGTGCCAGCAGCTTAGGGGGCAGGAAGGGTTCACCCCTCCACTTT TRBJ1-6 many TRBV7-2 NA
CASSLARDSTDTQYF TGTGCCAGCAGCTTAGCGCGGGACAGTACAGATACGCAGTATTTT TRBJ2-3 few TRBV7-2 NA
CASSSGWTAAEKLFF TGTGCCAGCAGTTCCGGGTGGACCGCGGCTGAAAAACTGTTTTTT TRBJ1-4 NA TRBV6-6 NA
CASSYSATGLRGYTF TGTGCCAGCAGTTACTCCGCTACAGGTCTAAGGGGCTACACCTTC TRBJ1-2 NA TRBV6-2/TRBV6-3 NA
CASGPLSSSYEQYF TGTGCCAGCGGGCCCTTATCGAGCTCCTACGAGCAGTACTTC TRBJ2-7 NA TRBV28 NA
CASSGTTEGNQPQHF TGTGCCAGCAGCGGAACAACTGAGGGAAATCAGCCCCAGCATTTT TRBJ1-5 few TRBV7-9 NA
CASSKGGPGEHEQYF TGTGCCAGCAGCAAAGGGGGTCCGGGTGAGCACGAGCAGTACTTC TRBJ2-7 few TRBV21-1 NA
CASSPLGVAGANSATTDTQYF TGTGCCAGCTCACCATTGGGGGTAGCGGGGGCTAATTCCGCGACCACAGATACGCAGTATTTT TRBJ2-3 NA TRBV18 TRBD2
CASSLGQGSLAKNIQYF TGTGCCAGCAGCTTAGGACAGGGGTCCTTAGCCAAAAACATTCAGTACTTC TRBJ2-4 few TRBV7-9 TRBD1
CSVRQTVQETQYF TGCAGCGTTCGCCAGACAGTTCAAGAGACCCAGTACTTC TRBJ2-5 many TRBV29-1 NA
CASSPIWGTDNYGYTF TGTGCCAGCTCACCAATTTGGGGGACAGATAACTATGGCTACACCTTC TRBJ1-2 few TRBV18 TRBD1
CSVISGANVLTF TGCAGCGTAATATCTGGGGCCAACGTCCTGACTTTC TRBJ2-6 NA TRBV29-1 NA
CASSEAGYTEAFF TGTGCCAGCAGTGAGGCCGGCTACACTGAAGCTTTCTTT TRBJ1-1 many TRBV2 NA
CSGSEADTQYF TGCAGCGGGTCAGAAGCAGATACGCAGTATTTT TRBJ2-3 many TRBV29-1 NA
CASSYSTAHATYEQYF TGTGCCAGCAGTTACTCGACGGCCCATGCTACCTACGAGCAGTACTTC TRBJ2-7 many TRBV6-5 NA
CSARDRQAGTNNSPLHF TGCAGTGCTAGAGATCGGCAGGCGGGAACCAATAATTCACCCCTCCACTTT TRBJ1-6 many TRBV20-1 NA
CASSEEYEQYF TGTGCCAGCAGTGAAGAGTACGAGCAGTACTTC TRBJ2-7 many TRBV2 NA
CSVVPGYNTGYTF TGCAGCGTTGTCCCCGGGTACAATACAGGGTACACCTTC TRBJ1-2 many TRBV29-1 NA
CASSQQGTYNEQFF TGTGCCAGCAGCCAACAGGGAACCTACAATGAGCAGTTCTTC TRBJ2-1 many TRBV14 NA
CASSFVQGTDTQYF TGTGCCAGCAGCTTCGTACAGGGAACAGATACGCAGTATTTT TRBJ2-3 few TRBV5-6 NA
CSVESIAGVGNEQFF TGCAGCGTTGAATCGATAGCGGGAGTTGGCAATGAGCAGTTCTTC TRBJ2-1 NA TRBV29-1 TRBD2
CSAPDRVKDEQFF TGCAGCGCCCCGGACAGGGTGAAGGATGAGCAGTTCTTC TRBJ2-1 once TRBV29-1 TRBD1
CASSPPTGMNTEAFF TGTGCCAGCAGCCCCCCGACAGGGATGAACACTGAAGCTTTCTTT TRBJ1-1 many TRBV28 TRBD1
CASSLDWPVDEQFF TGTGCCAGCAGCTTAGATTGGCCTGTTGATGAGCAGTTCTTC TRBJ2-1 few TRBV11-2 NA
CASSQGGGLDNEQFF TGCGCCAGCAGCCAAGGTGGGGGGTTGGACAATGAGCAGTTCTTC TRBJ2-1 few TRBV4-3 NA
CASSSPGQLTDTQYF TGTGCCAGCAGTTCCCCGGGACAGCTCACAGATACGCAGTATTTT TRBJ2-3 NA TRBV6-1 TRBD1
CASSELGRQGRTEAFF TGTGCCAGCAGTGAATTAGGTCGACAGGGGAGGACTGAAGCTTTCTTT TRBJ1-1 many TRBV25-1 TRBD1
CASSLPFPGQGARYEQYF TGTGCCAGCAGCTTGCCCTTTCCGGGACAGGGGGCTCGGTACGAGCAGTACTTC TRBJ2-7 NA TRBV11-2 TRBD1
CASSFLGTASNTGELFF TGTGCCAGCAGCTTCCTAGGGACAGCCTCTAACACCGGGGAGCTGTTTTTT TRBJ2-2 many TRBV7-9 TRBD1
CASSGRLAGGTQYF TGTGCCAGCAGCGGAAGACTAGCGGGGGGGACCCAGTACTTC TRBJ2-5 NA TRBV9 TRBD2
CASSPSQGDEQYF TGTGCCAGCTCACCATCCCAGGGTGACGAGCAGTACTTC TRBJ2-7 few TRBV18 NA
CASSPQGEQYF TGTGCCAGCTCCCCCCAGGGGGAGCAGTACTTC TRBJ2-7 many TRBV18 NA
CASSPGTAGNTIYF TGTGCCAGCAGCCCCGGGACAGCAGGAAACACCATATATTTT TRBJ1-3 many TRBV6-6 TRBD1
CASSPPLQPQHF TGTGCCAGCAGTCCACCCTTGCAGCCCCAGCATTTT TRBJ1-5 NA TRBV12-3/TRBV12-4 NA
CASSLVAGNTIYF TGTGCCAGCAGCTTAGTGGCCGGAAACACCATATATTTT TRBJ1-3 few TRBV7-9 NA
CAIGTSGTLGTDTQYF TGTGCCATCGGAACCTCCGGGACATTAGGCACAGATACGCAGTATTTT TRBJ2-3 few TRBV10-3 NA
CSVEDGLAGTGTQYF TGCAGCGTTGAAGATGGTCTAGCGGGTACAGGGACCCAGTACTTC TRBJ2-5 few TRBV29-1 TRBD2
CASSSGGIEAFF TGTGCCAGCAGTTCCGGGGGTATTGAAGCTTTCTTT TRBJ1-1 many TRBV28 NA
CASSPNWTGANVLTF TGTGCCAGCTCACCAAATTGGACCGGGGCCAACGTCCTGACTTTC TRBJ2-6 many TRBV18 NA
CASTRPGVGKNIQYF TGTGCCAGCACCCGCCCCGGAGTCGGCAAAAACATTCAGTACTTC TRBJ2-4 NA TRBV28 NA
CASSTELGGVSGYTF TGTGCCAGCAGCACGGAGCTGGGGGGCGTCTCTGGCTACACCTTC TRBJ1-2 many TRBV6-5 NA
CASSYSLAGDQETQYF TGTGCCAGCAGTTACTCCCTAGCGGGGGACCAAGAGACCCAGTACTTC TRBJ2-5 few TRBV6-2/TRBV6-3 TRBD2
CASSLGLTENTEAFF TGTGCCAGCAGTTTAGGTCTTACGGAGAACACTGAAGCTTTCTTT TRBJ1-1 many TRBV6-2/TRBV6-3 NA
CASSLPPVGKFHF TGTGCCAGCAGCTTACCCCCCGTGGGGAAATTCCACTTT TRBJ1-6 few TRBV7-2 NA
CASIKRPTQRAFF TGTGCCAGCATCAAACGACCCACCCAAAGGGCTTTCTTT TRBJ1-1 NA TRBV28 NA
CASSLGTGDSYEQYF TGTGCCAGCAGCTTGGGGACAGGGGATAGCTACGAGCAGTACTTC TRBJ2-7 NA TRBV7-2 TRBD1